One sample yielded the 15 T cell receptor beta chains listed below, sequenced in a study of identical twins. One entry per CDR3 protein results from TCRdb running MiXCR on the 5' RACE reads. The sample lists about 220,000 distinct CDR3 sequences; approximately 9% were seen once. Sequenced input: memory (CD45RO+) T cells sorted from blood. The receptors come from a woman aged 18-35 years in good health.

This clonotype was seen more than once but under ten times. The chain couples TRBV12-5 to TRBJ2-7; perhaps TRBD1 as D (5 bases). The CDR3 runs 13 residues. The germline CDR1 and CDR2 sequences are LGHNT and FRNRAP. V lost 1 base to trimming and J lost 4 bases, with 8 bases between them. The CDR3 loop is CASGLAPGYEQYF. CDR3 DNA: TGTGCTAGTGGTTTGGCCCCAGGGTACGAGCAGTACTTC.

This sequence joins TRBV5-1 and TRBJ1-6, with 7 bases fitting TRBD1. V trimming: 3 bases; J trimming: 10 bases; junction bases outside the gene matches: 13. Germline V gene lookup returns CDR1 SGHRS and CDR2 YFSETQ. The CDR3 consists of 16 residues. In DNA, the CDR3 is TGCGCCAGCAGCTCCGGGAACAGGGGCTTGGGATCACCCCTCCACTTT. As protein: CASSSGNRGLGSPLHF.

This clonotype showed up just a few times. This sequence joins TRBV11-3 and TRBJ2-2, with a possible D match to TRBD2 (7 bases). This CDR3 comprises 17 residues. The V gene lost 6 bases and the J gene lost 0 bases, with 17 bases spanning the gap. Germline CDR1 and CDR2: SGHNT and YENEEA. The CDR3 here is CASRYRGGFSNTGELFF. DNA for the CDR3: TGTGCCAGCAGATATAGGGGGGGGTTTTCGAACACCGGGGAGCTGTTTTTT. Variable domain in full (rest from reference TRBV11-3 and TRBJ2-2): EAGVVQSPRYKIIEKKQPVAFWCNPISGHNTLYWYLQNLGQGPELLIRYENEEAVDDSQLPKDRFSAERLKGVDSTLKIQPAELGDSAVYLCASRYRGGFSNTGELFFGEGSRLTVL.

V is TRBV4-3 and J is TRBJ2-5; TRBD2 is a possible D gene (5 bases). In germline, CDR1 is LGHNA, CDR2 YSLEER. CDR3 size: 15 residues. V was cut by 1 base and J by 4 bases, with 13 bases left in between. The CDR3 nucleotides read TGCGCCAGCAGCCAAGGACCGGGGAAGGGAGAGACCCAGTACTTC. Its protein product is CASSQGPGKGETQYF.

This clonotype was detected only a few times. The chain has TRBV12-3 or TRBV12-4 and TRBJ2-5; D is tentatively TRBD1 or TRBD2 (5 bases each). This CDR3 contains 15 residues. The V end lost 6 bases, the J end lost 5 bases, and 19 bases lay between the germline ends. This CDR3 reads CASREYEGDPETQYF. The CDR3 DNA follows: TGTGCCAGCAGAGAATATGAAGGGGACCCGGAGACCCAGTACTTC.

The chain couples TRBV6-1 to TRBJ2-1; D is uncertain. Germline values: CDR1 MNHNS, CDR2 SASEGT. The CDR3 runs to 15 residues. Trimming removed 2 bases from V and 2 bases from J, with 10 bases in between. CDR3 region: CASSESSPTYNEQFF. DNA for the CDR3: TGTGCCAGCAGTGAAAGTTCTCCGACCTACAATGAGCAGTTCTTC.

This clonotype has just a few counts. The rearrangement links TRBV18 to TRBJ1-1, with a tentative D call TRBD1 (5 bases). The CDR3 has 15 residues. The germline V and J ends were trimmed by 5 bases and 3 bases, with 16 bases remaining between them. Germline CDR1 KGHSH, CDR2 LQKENI. The CDR3 coding sequence is TGTGCCAGCTCATCTCGGGACGCTGCGGACACTGAAGCTTTCTTT. Translation: CASSSRDAADTEAFF.

The chain combines TRBV9 with TRBJ2-7; D is ambiguous. The CDR3 runs 14 residues. CDR1 is SGDLS, CDR2 YYNGEE, per germline. With 4 bases removed from V and 2 bases from J, the gap between germline ends came to 13 bases. Written as DNA, the CDR3 is TGTGCCAGCAGCCCCCCGACTTACCCCTACGAGCAGTACTTC. Residues: CASSPPTYPYEQYF.

The CDR3, as DNA: TGTGCCAGCTCACCCCAGGACAGGGAGGTGTTCTTC. This gives the protein CASSPQDREVFF. This chain uses TRBV18 with TRBJ2-1; 8 bases fit TRBD1. Germline CDR1 and CDR2: KGHSH and LQKENI. Trimming removed 3 bases from V and 15 bases from J; junction bases left unmatched: 7. This CDR3 comprises 12 residues.

V usage is TRBV20-1 and J usage is TRBJ2-3, with 8 bases matching TRBD2. The CDR3 runs to 15 residues. Germline V gives CDR1 DFQATT, CDR2 SNEGSKA (reference sequence). The J segment lost 3 bases and the V segment lost 6 bases, leaving 11 bases of the junction unmatched. DNA for the CDR3: TGCAGTGCCACCCTCGCGGGGGGACTTACAGATACGCAGTATTTT. Protein product: CSATLAGGLTDTQYF.

In regard to this clonotype: The junction shows a germline mismatch at one end, possibly a read error. CDR3 loop: CASIGTSGGYRPHF. The CDR3, as DNA: TGTGCCAGCATTGGGACTAGCGGGGGGTACCGCCCCCACTTC. The chain joins TRBV3-1 to TRBJ2-5; 15 bases line up with TRBD2. The germline V gene has CDR1 LGHDT and CDR2 YNNKEL (reference sequence). This CDR3 comprises 14 residues.

This clonotype was seen only once. The V and J genes are TRBV27 and TRBJ2-2, with a tentative D call TRBD1 (5 bases). V was cut by 1 base and J by 6 bases, with 15 bases left in between. The CDR3 covers 16 residues. Germline CDR1 is MNHEY and CDR2 is SMNVEV (reference sequence). The CDR3 bases are TGTGCCAGCAGTTTATTTGGGGCCACCTCCCCCGGGGAGCTGTTTTTT. This codes for CASSLFGATSPGELFF.

J is TRBJ2-1 and V is TRBV7-2, with D perhaps TRBD2 (6 bases). CDR3 size: 15 residues. Germline CDR1 SGHTA, CDR2 FQGNSA. Trimming took off 8 bases at V and 1 base at J, with 15 bases between the two ends. CDR3 loop: CASSGGKDSYNEQFF. In nucleotides, the CDR3 is TGTGCCAGCTCGGGCGGGAAAGATTCCTACAATGAGCAGTTCTTC.

This clonotype was observed a handful of times. This sequence joins TRBV20-1 and TRBJ2-3; weak D call: TRBD2 (6 bases). The germline V gene has CDR1 DFQATT and CDR2 SNEGSKA (reference sequence). The CDR3 sequence is 14 residues long. Trimming pared 6 bases from V and 2 bases from J, leaving 15 bases between. CDR3 sequence (DNA): TGCAGTGCACGCGGGGTAGTCCTCACAGATACGCAGTATTTT. Its translation: CSARGVVLTDTQYF.

Ten or more counts support this clonotype. V and J are TRBV3-1 and TRBJ2-7; D not certain. The CDR3 has 13 amino acids. Per the germline V gene, CDR1 is LGHDT and CDR2 is YNNKEL (reference sequence). The V end lost 1 base, the J end lost 4 bases, and 8 bases lay between the germline ends. The CDR3 region has the DNA TGTGCCAGCAGCCAAGGTAAAGGATACGAGCAGTACTTC. It specifies CASSQGKGYEQYF.